This T cell receptor beta chain was sequenced for a study of CD8+ T cells in alopecia areata. Overall study context: Treated patients took oral tofacitinib at 5 to 10 mg twice daily. For treated patients, severity scores reflected the percentage of scalp area affected.

CDR1 SGDLS and CDR2 YYNGEE come from the germline V gene. The CDR3 sequence is 14 residues long. V was trimmed by 0 bases and J by 3 bases, leaving 7 bases between them. RNA, once extracted, was reverse transcribed into cDNA for use as the sequencing template. TCRdb's table, derived via immunoSEQ multiplex PCR, lists solely in-frame clones and lacks some. The sample has roughly 220,000 clones; 35% to 40% are singletons. Treatment noted: oral pan-JAK inhibitor, 5-10 mg twice daily. Those with alopecia areata gave lesional scalp punch biopsies and peripheral blood. General observations from the study: While patients received tofacitinib, many expanded lesional clones remained present in scalp and blood.

Points on this clone: Its target is unknown.

This sequence originates from a human donor with alopecia areata. This chain uses TRBV9 with TRBJ1-3; tentative D call: TRBD1 (6 bases). The input for sequencing was CD4+ T cells sorted from blood, taken between weeks 30 and 35, from a patient treated with tofacitinib. CDR3 in amino acids: CASSVGQDGNTIYF. The CDR3 nucleotides read TGTGCCAGCAGCGTAGGACAGGATGGAAACACCATATATTTT.